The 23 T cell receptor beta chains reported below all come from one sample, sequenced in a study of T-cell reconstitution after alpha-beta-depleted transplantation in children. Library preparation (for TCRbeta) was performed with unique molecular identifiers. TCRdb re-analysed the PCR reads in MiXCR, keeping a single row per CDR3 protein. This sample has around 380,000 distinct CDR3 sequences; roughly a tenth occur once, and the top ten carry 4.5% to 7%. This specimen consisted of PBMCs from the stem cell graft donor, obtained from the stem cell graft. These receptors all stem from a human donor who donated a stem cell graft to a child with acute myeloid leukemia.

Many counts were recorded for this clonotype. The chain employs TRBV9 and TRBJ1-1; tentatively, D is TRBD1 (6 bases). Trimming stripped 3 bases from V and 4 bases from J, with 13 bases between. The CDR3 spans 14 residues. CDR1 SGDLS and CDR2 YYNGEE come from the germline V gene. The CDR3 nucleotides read TGTGCCAGCAGCGCCCAGGGGCAGGGCACTGAAGCTTTCTTT. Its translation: CASSAQGQGTEAFF.

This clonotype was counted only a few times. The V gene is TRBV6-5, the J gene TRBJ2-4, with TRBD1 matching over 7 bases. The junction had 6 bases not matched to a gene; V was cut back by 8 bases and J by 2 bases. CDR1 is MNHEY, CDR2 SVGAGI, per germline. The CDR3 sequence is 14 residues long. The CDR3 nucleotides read TGTGCCAGCGAGTCAGGGGGAACCAAAAACATTCAGTACTTC. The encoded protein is CASESGGTKNIQYF.

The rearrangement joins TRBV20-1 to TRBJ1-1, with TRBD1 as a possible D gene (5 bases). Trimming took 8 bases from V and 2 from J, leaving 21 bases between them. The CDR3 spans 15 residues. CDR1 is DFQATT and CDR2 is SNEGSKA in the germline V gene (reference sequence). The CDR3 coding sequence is TGCAGTACATTGGGGGAAGTCGGGCCAAACACTGAAGCTTTCTTT. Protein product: CSTLGEVGPNTEAFF.

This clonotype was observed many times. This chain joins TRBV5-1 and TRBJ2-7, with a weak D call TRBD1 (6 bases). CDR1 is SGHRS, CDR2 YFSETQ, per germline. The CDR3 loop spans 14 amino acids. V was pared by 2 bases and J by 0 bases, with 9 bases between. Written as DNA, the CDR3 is TGCGCCAGCAGCTTAAGACAGGACTCCTACGAGCAGTACGTC. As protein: CASSLRQDSYEQYV.

DNA of the CDR3: TGTGCCAGCAGTTTCGCTAGCGGCTACGAGCAGTACTTC. Residues: CASSFASGYEQYF. J is TRBJ2-7 and V is TRBV27; 7 bases match TRBD2. Germline trimming cut 3 bases from V and 3 bases from J; bases unmatched to any gene: 2. Germline CDR1 reads MNHEY; CDR2 reads SMNVEV (reference sequence). The CDR3 contains 13 residues.

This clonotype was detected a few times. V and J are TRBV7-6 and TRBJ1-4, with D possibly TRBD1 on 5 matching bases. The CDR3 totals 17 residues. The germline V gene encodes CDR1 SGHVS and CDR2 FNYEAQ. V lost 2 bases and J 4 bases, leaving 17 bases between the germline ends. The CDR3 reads CASSLYVGTGINEKLFF. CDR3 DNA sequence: TGTGCCAGCAGCTTATATGTCGGGACGGGGATTAATGAAAAACTGTTTTTT.

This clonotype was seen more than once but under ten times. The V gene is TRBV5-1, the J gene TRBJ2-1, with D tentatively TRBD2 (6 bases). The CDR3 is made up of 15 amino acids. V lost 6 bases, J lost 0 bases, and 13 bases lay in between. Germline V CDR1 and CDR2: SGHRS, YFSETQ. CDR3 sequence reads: CASMGGVGSYNEQFF. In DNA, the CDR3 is TGCGCCAGCATGGGCGGGGTAGGCTCCTACAATGAGCAGTTCTTC.

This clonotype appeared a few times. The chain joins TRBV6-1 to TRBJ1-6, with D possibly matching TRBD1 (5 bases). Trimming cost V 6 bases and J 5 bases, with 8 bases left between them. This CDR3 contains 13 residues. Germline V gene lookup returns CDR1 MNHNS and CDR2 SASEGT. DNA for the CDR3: TGTGCCAGCAGCCTACAGGATAATTCACCCCTCCACTTT. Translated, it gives CASSLQDNSPLHF.

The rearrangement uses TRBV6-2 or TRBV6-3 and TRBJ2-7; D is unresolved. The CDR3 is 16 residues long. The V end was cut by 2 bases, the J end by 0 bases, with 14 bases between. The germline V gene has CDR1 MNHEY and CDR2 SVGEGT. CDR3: CASSYAAAIPSYEQYF. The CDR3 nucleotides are TGTGCCAGCAGTTACGCTGCGGCTATACCCTCCTACGAGCAGTACTTC.

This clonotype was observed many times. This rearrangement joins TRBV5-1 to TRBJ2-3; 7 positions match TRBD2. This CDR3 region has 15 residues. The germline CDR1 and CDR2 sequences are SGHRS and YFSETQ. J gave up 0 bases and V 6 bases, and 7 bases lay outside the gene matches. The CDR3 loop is CASTSFGGSTDTQYF. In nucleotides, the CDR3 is TGCGCCAGCACCTCTTTCGGGGGGAGCACAGATACGCAGTATTTT.

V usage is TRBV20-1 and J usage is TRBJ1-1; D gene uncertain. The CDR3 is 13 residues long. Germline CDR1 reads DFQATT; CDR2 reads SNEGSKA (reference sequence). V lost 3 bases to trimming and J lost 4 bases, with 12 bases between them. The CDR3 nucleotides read TGCAGTGCTAGTACTATTGTGGGCACTGAAGCTTTCTTT. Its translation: CSASTIVGTEAFF.

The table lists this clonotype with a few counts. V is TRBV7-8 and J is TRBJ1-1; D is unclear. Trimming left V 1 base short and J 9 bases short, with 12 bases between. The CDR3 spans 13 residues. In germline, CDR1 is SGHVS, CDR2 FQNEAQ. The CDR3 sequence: CASSLDEIVQAFF. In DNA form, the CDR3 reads TGTGCCAGCAGCTTAGACGAAATCGTGCAAGCTTTCTTT. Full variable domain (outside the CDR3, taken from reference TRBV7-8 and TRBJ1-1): GAGVSQSPRYKVAKRGQDVALRCDPISGHVSLFWYQQALGQGPEFLTYFQNEAQLDKSGLPSDRFFAERPEGSVSTLKIQRTQQEDSAVYLCASSLDEIVQAFFGQGTRLTVV.

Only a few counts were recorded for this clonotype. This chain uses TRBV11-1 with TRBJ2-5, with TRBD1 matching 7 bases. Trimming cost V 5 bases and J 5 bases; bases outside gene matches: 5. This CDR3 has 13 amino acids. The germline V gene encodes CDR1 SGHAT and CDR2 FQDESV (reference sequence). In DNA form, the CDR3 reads TGTGCCAGCAGCGGAAGACAGGGCGAGACCCAGTACTTC. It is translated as CASSGRQGETQYF.

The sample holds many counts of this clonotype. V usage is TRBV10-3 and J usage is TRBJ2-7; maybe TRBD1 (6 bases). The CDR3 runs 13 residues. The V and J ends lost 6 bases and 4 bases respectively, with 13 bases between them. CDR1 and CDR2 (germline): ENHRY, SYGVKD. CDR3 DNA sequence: TGTGCCATCAGAGCCTCTCAGGGGTACGAGCAGTACGTC. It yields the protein CAIRASQGYEQYV.

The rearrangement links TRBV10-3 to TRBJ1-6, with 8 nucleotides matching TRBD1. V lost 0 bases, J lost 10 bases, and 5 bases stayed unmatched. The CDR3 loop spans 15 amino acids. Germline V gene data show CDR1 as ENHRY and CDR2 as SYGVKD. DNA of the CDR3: TGTGCCATCAGTGAGTCGGGCGGACAGGGCTCACCCCTCCACTTT. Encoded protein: CAISESGGQGSPLHF.

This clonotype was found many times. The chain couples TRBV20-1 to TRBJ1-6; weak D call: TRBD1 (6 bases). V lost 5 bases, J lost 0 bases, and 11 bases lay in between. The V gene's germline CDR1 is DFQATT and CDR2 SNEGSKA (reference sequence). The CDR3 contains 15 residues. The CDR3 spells CSARDTSSYNSPLHF. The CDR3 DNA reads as TGCAGTGCTCGGGACACCTCCTCCTATAATTCACCCCTCCACTTT.

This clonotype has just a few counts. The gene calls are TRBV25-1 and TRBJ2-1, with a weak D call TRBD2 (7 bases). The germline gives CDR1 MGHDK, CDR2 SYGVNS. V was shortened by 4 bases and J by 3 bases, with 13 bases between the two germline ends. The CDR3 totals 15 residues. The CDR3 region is CASSALGGHYNEQFF. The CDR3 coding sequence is TGTGCCAGCAGTGCCCTCGGGGGGCACTACAATGAGCAGTTCTTC.

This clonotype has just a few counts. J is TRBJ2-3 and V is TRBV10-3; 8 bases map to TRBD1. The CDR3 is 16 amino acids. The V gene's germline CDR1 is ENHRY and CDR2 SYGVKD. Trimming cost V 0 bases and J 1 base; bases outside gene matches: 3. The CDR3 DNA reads TGTGCCATCAGTGAGTCAGGGGGACAGGGCACAGATACGCAGTATTTT. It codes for CAISESGGQGTDTQYF.

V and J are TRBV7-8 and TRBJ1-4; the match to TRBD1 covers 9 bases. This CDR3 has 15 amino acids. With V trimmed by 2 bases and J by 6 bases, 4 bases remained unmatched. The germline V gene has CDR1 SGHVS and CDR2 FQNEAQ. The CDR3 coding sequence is TGTGCCAGCAGCTTAAGGACAGGGGCTTATGAAAAACTGTTTTTT. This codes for CASSLRTGAYEKLFF.

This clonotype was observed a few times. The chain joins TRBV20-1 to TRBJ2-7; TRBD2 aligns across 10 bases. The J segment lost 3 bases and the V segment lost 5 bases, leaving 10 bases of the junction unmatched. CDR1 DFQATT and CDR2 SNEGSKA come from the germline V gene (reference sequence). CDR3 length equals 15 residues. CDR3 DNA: TGCAGTGCTCTCACTACTAGCGGGGCAGACTACGAGCAGTACTTC. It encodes CSALTTSGADYEQYF.

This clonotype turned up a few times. Written as DNA, the CDR3 is TGCGCCAGCAGCCTCGGGACTAGCGGGAGGTTGACCTACGAGCAGTACTTC. This gives the protein CASSLGTSGRLTYEQYF. The rearrangement links TRBV4-1 to TRBJ2-7; 15 nucleotides line up with TRBD2. J lost 2 bases, V lost 4 bases, and 6 bases had no gene match. The CDR3 extends over 17 amino acids. From germline, CDR1 is MGHRA and CDR2 YSYEKL.

The CDR3 DNA reads TGCAGTGTCATCAGCTCCTACAATGAGCAGTTCTTC. Translated: CSVISSYNEQFF. The chain has TRBV20-1 and TRBJ2-1; no clear D. The ends were cut back, 7 bases at V and 0 bases at J, with 7 bases in the middle. The germline V gene encodes CDR1 DFQATT and CDR2 SNEGSKA (reference sequence). The CDR3 is 12 residues long.

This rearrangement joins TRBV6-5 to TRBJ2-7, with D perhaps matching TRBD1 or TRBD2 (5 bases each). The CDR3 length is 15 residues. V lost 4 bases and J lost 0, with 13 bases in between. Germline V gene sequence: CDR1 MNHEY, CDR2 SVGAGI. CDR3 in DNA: TGTGCCAGCAGTTCGGGACGGCTGGTCTCCTACGAGCAGTACGTC. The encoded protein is CASSSGRLVSYEQYV.